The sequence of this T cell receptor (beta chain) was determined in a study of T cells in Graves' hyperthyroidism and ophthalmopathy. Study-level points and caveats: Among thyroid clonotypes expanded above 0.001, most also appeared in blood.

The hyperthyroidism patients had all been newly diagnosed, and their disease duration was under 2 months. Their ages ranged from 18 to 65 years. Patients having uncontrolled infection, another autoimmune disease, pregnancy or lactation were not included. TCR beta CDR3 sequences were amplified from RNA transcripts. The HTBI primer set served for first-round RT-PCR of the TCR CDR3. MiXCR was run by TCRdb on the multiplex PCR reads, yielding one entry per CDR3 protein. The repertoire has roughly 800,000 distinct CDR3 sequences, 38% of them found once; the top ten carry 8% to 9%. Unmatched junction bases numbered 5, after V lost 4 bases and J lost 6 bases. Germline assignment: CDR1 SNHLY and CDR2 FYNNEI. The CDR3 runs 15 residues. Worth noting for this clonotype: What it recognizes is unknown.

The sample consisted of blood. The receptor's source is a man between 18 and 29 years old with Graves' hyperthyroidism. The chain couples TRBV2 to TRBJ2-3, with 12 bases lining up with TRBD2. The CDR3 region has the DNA TGTGCCAGCAGTGGACTAGCGGGGGACGGCGATACGCAGTATTTT. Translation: CASSGLAGDGDTQYF.